This T cell receptor (beta chain) comes out of a study of cytomegalovirus exposure and HLA in healthy donors. For the study at large: Of the donors genotyped, approximately 430 in all, 75% to 90% fell in the Caucasian-associated ancestry cluster.

A note on this clone: What it recognizes is unknown.

The PCR contained 60 Vbeta and 13 Jbeta primers. Only in-frame clones appear in the TCRdb table, and some are missing; sequencing was by immunoSEQ multiplex PCR. The sample comprises more than 150,000 clones, 75% to 90% of which are singletons, and under 1.5% rests with the top ten. Whole-study findings and limits: Reports credit the classifier with highly specific, highly sensitive diagnosis of cytomegalovirus status. Researchers left out some V segments, among them TRBV6-2 and TRBV6-3, as indistinguishable. Later analysis found that TCR beta chains associated with HLA were more clonally expanded than other, equally common chains.

V lost 1 base to trimming and J lost 4 bases; unmatched junction nucleotides: 10. CDR3 size: 17 residues. Germline-derived CDR1 and CDR2 are SEHNR and FQNEAQ (reference sequence). This chain uses TRBV7-9 with TRBJ1-2; 9 positions match TRBD1. The clonotype comes from a girl under 18 in good health and CMV-seropositive. The source material was PBMCs. CDR3 loop: CASSLDVWDREGYGYTF. CDR3 DNA: TGTGCCAGCAGCTTAGATGTATGGGACAGGGAGGGCTATGGCTACACCTTC.